This T cell receptor (beta chain) was recorded in a study of technical replicates of blood from several donors. Profiling relied on immunoSEQ multiplex PCR, and the TCRdb table lists in-frame clones only, not all of them. The data hold roughly 70,000 clones, with 93% observed a single time. This TCR came from a human donor in good health. Material: T cells isolated from PBMCs.

Here the CDR3 DNA reads TGTGCCAGCAGAAAAAGGACAGGGGACGCTACCAAATCTCAGTTCTTC. This sequence encodes CASRKRTGDATKSQFF. The chain uses TRBV13 and TRBJ2-1, with 9 bases aligning to TRBD1. Germline CDR1 reads PRHDT; CDR2 reads FYEKMQ (reference sequence). The J segment lost 13 bases and the V segment lost 6 bases, leaving 19 bases of the junction unmatched. The CDR3 runs to 16 residues.